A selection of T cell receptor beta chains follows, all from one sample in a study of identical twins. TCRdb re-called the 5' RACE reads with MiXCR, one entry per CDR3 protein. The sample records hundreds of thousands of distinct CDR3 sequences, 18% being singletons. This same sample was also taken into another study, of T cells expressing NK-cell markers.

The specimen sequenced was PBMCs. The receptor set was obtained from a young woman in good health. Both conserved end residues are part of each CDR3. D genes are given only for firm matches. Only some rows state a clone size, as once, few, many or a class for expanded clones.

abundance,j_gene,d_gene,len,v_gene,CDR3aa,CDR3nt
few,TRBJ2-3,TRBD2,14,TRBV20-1,CSAKLAALTDTQYF,TGCAGTGCTAAACTAGCGGCCCTCACAGATACGCAGTATTTT
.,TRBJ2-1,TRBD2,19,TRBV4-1,CASSQDNRKRGLSYNEQFF,TGCGCCAGCAGCCAAGATAATCGAAAGCGGGGGCTCTCCTACAATGAGCAGTTCTTC
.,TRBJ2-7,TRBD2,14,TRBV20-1,CSARFGGGTYEQYF,TGCAGTGCTAGATTCGGGGGAGGGACCTACGAGCAGTACTTC
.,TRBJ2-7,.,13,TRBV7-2,CASSLVIRAEQYF,TGTGCCAGCAGCTTAGTAATCAGGGCCGAGCAGTACTTC
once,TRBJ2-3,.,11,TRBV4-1,CASSAGPSLYF,TGCGCCAGCAGTGCGGGGCCGTCATTGTATTTT
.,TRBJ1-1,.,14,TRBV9,CASSPIGGSSEAFF,TGTGCCAGCAGCCCCATTGGGGGGAGCTCTGAAGCTTTCTTT
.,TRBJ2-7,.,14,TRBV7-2,CASSLAWGAYEQYF,TGTGCCAGCAGCTTAGCCTGGGGGGCGTACGAGCAGTACTTC
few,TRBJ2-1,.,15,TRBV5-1,CASSLEGHLNNEQFF,TGCGCCAGCAGCTTGGAAGGACACTTAAACAATGAGCAGTTCTTC
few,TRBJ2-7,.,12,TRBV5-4,CAVTGNENEQYF,TGTGCCGTGACGGGGAACGAAAACGAGCAGTACTTC
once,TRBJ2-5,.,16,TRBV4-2,CASSQHSARGGETQYF,TGTGCCAGCAGCCAACATTCGGCCAGGGGGGGAGAGACCCAGTACTTC
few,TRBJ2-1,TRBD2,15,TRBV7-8,CASISGGYSYNEQFF,TGTGCCAGCATTAGCGGGGGATATTCGTACAATGAGCAGTTCTTC
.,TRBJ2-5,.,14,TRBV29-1,CSVEEWESGETQYF,TGCAGCGTTGAAGAATGGGAGTCGGGAGAGACCCAGTACTTC
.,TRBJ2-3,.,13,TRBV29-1,CSVDGTSTDTQYF,TGCAGCGTTGACGGGACTAGCACAGATACGCAGTATTTT
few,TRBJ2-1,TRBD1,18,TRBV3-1,CASSQDSRIGTAFDEQFF,TGTGCCAGCAGCCAAGATTCTAGAATTGGGACAGCCTTCGATGAGCAGTTCTTC
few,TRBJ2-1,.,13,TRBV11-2,CASSLGGVGEQFF,TGTGCCAGCAGCTTAGGGGGGGTAGGTGAGCAGTTCTTC
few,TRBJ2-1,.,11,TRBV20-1,CISRGSNEQFF,TGCATTTCGAGGGGGTCGAATGAGCAGTTCTTC
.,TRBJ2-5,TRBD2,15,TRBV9,CASSVSGGPPETQYF,TGTGCCAGCAGCGTTAGCGGGGGGCCCCCAGAGACCCAGTACTTC
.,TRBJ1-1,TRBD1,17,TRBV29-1,CSVLPRPGTGGFTEAFF,TGCAGCGTTCTCCCGCGGCCCGGGACAGGGGGATTTACTGAAGCTTTCTTT
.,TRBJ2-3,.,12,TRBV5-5,CASSDGTDTQYF,TGTGCCAGCTCAGACGGCACAGATACGCAGTATTTT
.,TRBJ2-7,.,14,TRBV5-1,CASSQTGRSYEQYF,TGCGCCAGCAGCCAAACGGGACGGTCCTACGAGCAGTACTTC
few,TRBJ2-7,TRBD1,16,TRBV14,CASSPDSTGVTYEQYF,TGTGCCAGCAGCCCCGACTCGACAGGGGTCACCTACGAGCAGTACTTC
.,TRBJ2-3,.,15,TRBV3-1,CASSLAALGTDTQYF,TGTGCCAGCAGCTTGGCTGCCCTAGGCACAGATACGCAGTATTTT
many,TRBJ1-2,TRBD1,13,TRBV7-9,CASSSGTGDGYTF,TGTGCCAGCAGCTCCGGGACAGGGGACGGCTACACCTTC
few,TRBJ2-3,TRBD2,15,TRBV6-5,CASSYGGRAPDTQYF,TGTGCCAGCAGTTATGGCGGGAGGGCCCCAGATACGCAGTATTTT
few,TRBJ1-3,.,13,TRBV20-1,CSARAIISNTIYF,TGCAGTGCTAGAGCTATTATAAGTAACACCATATATTTT
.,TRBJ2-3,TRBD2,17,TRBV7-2,CASSFSLTSGFTDTQYF,TGTGCCAGCAGCTTCTCATTGACTAGCGGATTCACAGATACGCAGTATTTT
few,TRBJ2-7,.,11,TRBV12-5,CASGLPNEQYF,TGTGCTAGTGGTTTGCCCAACGAGCAGTACTTC
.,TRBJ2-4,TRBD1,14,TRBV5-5,CASWDRGRENIQYF,TGTGCCAGCTGGGACAGGGGGCGCGAGAACATTCAGTACTTC
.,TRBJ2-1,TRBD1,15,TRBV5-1,CASSGGQGVNNEQFF,TGCGCCAGCAGCGGGGGACAGGGGGTAAACAATGAGCAGTTCTTC
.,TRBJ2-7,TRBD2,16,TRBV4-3,CASSQGASGANYEQYF,TGCGCCAGCAGCCAAGGAGCTAGCGGGGCGAACTACGAGCAGTACTTC